The present TCR beta chain was sequenced within a study of lymphopenia after photon versus proton radiotherapy. Study observations and caveats: Relative stability marked proton patients; photon patients lost diversity and naive cells. Only patients who died were analyzed for survival; proton advantage is unproven.

In the case of this clone: Its antigen is unidentified.

The length of the CDR3 is 16 residues. V was pared by 0 bases and J by 1 base, with 0 bases of the junction left unmatched. Germline V gene lookup returns CDR1 MGHRA and CDR2 YSYEKL. Libraries were prepared by immunoSEQ multiplex PCR; TCRdb keeps only in-frame clonotypes and omits some of them. This table has 55,000 to 70,000 clones, 86% appearing once. The sample here was peripheral blood, taken from a patient treated with photon-based radiotherapy. V and J are TRBV4-1 and TRBJ2-3, with TRBD2 matching 11 bases. The TCR was taken from a man aged 40-49 years with gastric cancer. The DNA of the CDR3 is TGCGCCAGCAGCCAAGAACTAGCGGGGGGCACAGATACGCAGTATTTT. This translates into CASSQELAGGTDTQYF.